These 12 T cell receptor beta chains were sequenced from one sample in a study of T-cell reconstitution after alpha-beta-depleted transplantation in children. For TCRbeta, the library was prepared with unique molecular identifiers. A single record per CDR3 protein comes from TCRdb applying MiXCR to the PCR reads. The sample holds about 600,000 distinct CDR3 sequences, 23% seen once. The source material was PBMCs, mostly from graft donor cells, sampled 360 days after TCRalphabeta/CD19-depleted stem cell transplant. Receptors were obtained from a boy under three years old who had a stem cell transplant for acute myeloid leukemia, so the T cells may come from the graft donor.

This clonotype was detected only a few times. This sequence joins TRBV6-1 and TRBJ2-7; D may be TRBD2 (5 bases). The CDR3 length is 14 residues. Germline V lookup: CDR1 MNHNS, CDR2 SASEGT. With 6 bases removed from V and 0 bases from J, the gap between germline ends came to 12 bases. The CDR3 region is CASRVLGSSYEQYF. CDR3 sequence (DNA): TGTGCCAGCAGGGTCCTGGGGAGCTCCTACGAGCAGTACTTC.

This clonotype was found many times. The gene calls are TRBV10-3 and TRBJ2-7; D gene uncertain. Germline V gene data show CDR1 as ENHRY and CDR2 as SYGVKD. Trimming cost V 0 bases and J 2 bases, with 8 bases left between them. This CDR3 spans 14 amino acids. The DNA for the CDR3 is TGTGCCATCAGTGAGTCAAGTTCCCCCTACGAGCAGTACGTC. Translation gives CAISESSSPYEQYV.

The chain links TRBV2 to TRBJ2-3; 10 positions match TRBD2. CDR1 SNHLY and CDR2 FYNNEI come from the germline V gene. The V segment lost 5 bases and the J segment 2 bases; nucleotides outside the gene matches: 13. The CDR3 loop spans 18 amino acids. The CDR3 loop is CASSLLPAAGGPTDTQYF. Here the CDR3 DNA reads TGTGCCAGCAGTCTCCTTCCCGCAGCGGGGGGGCCCACAGATACGCAGTATTTT.

The table lists this clonotype with many counts. A read error is likely, as this CDR3 ends without the conserved phenylalanine or tryptophan. No DNA is shown, since the ends of the CDR3 on it are uncertain; the CDR3 is the one TCRdb lists. The chain recombines TRBV30 with TRBJ1-1; TRBD1 reflects the table's D call only, with no check against the DNA. Germline V gives CDR1 GTSNPN, CDR2 SVGIG (reference sequence). With termini counted, the CDR3 has 11 amino acids. The CDR3 region is CAWSGGQGVVL.

J is TRBJ2-7 and V is TRBV20-1; 9 bases align to TRBD2. The CDR3 is made up of 14 amino acids. V was pared by 6 bases and J by 0 bases, with 6 bases of the junction left unmatched. CDR1 and CDR2 (germline): DFQATT, SNEGSKA (reference sequence). The CDR3 loop is CSAHLAGSSYEQYF. The CDR3 region has the DNA TGCAGTGCCCACCTAGCGGGAAGCTCCTACGAGCAGTACTTC.

This CDR3 is CASSYSSRQGTSPLHF. The CDR3, as DNA: TGTGCCAGCAGTTACTCGAGTAGGCAGGGCACTTCACCCCTCCACTTT. The V gene is TRBV6-5, the J gene TRBJ1-6; D is perhaps TRBD1 (5 bases). This CDR3 spans 16 amino acids. The V gene lost 0 bases and the J gene lost 9 bases, with 15 bases spanning the gap. The V gene's germline CDR1 is MNHEY and CDR2 SVGAGI.

This clonotype was seen repeatedly, ten times or more. The chain employs TRBV6-1 and TRBJ1-4; no clear D gene. The CDR3 contains 16 residues. Germline V gene lookup returns CDR1 MNHNS and CDR2 SASEGT. Trimming pared 3 bases from V and 0 bases from J, leaving 11 bases between. The CDR3 sequence: CASSDTRVATNEKLFF. CDR3 in DNA: TGTGCCAGCAGTGACACAAGGGTTGCAACTAATGAAAAACTGTTTTTT.

The J gene is TRBJ2-1, the V gene TRBV11-1, with D perhaps TRBD2 (7 bases). V lost 5 bases and J lost 0, with 14 bases in between. The CDR3 totals 16 residues. Per the germline V gene, CDR1 is SGHAT and CDR2 is FQDESV (reference sequence). The CDR3 region has the DNA TGTGCCAGCAGCGAGGGGGGGGAGAGCTCCTACAATGAGCAGTTCTTC. It encodes CASSEGGESSYNEQFF.

Ten or more counts support this clonotype. The chain carries TRBV28 and TRBJ1-2; a weak D match, TRBD1 (6 bases). This CDR3 has 14 residues. Deletions cut 3 bases from V and 7 bases from J, with 15 bases between. CDR1 and CDR2 (germline): MDHEN, SYDVKM. CDR3 in DNA: TGTGCCAGCAGTTTCCCATACAGGGCGGCTGGCTACACCTTC. Encoded protein: CASSFPYRAAGYTF.

The table lists this clonotype with many counts. This chain links TRBV9 with TRBJ2-3; D tentatively reads TRBD1 or TRBD2 (5 bases each). The CDR3 is 16 amino acids. Trimming took 1 base from V and 1 from J, leaving 13 bases between them. The V gene's germline CDR1 is SGDLS and CDR2 YYNGEE. The CDR3 nucleotides read TGTGCCAGCAGCGTAAGCTGGGTGGGGGGCACAGATACGCAGTATTTT. It yields the protein CASSVSWVGGTDTQYF.

The genes are TRBV24-1 and TRBJ2-3; TRBD1 agrees at 8 bases. This CDR3 contains 16 residues. Germline assignment: CDR1 KGHDR and CDR2 SFDVKD. V shed 4 bases and J 5 bases; nucleotides not matched to a gene: 10. The CDR3 DNA sequence: TGTGCCACCAGTGACACAGGGGGATACAAGGGAGATACGCAGTATTTT. Its translation: CATSDTGGYKGDTQYF.

DNA for the CDR3: TGCGCCAGCAGCTCAGCAGACAGGAAGGATACGCAGTATTTT. It encodes CASSSADRKDTQYF. The V call is TRBV5-1, the J call TRBJ2-3; D is perhaps TRBD1 (6 bases). Germline V gene sequence: CDR1 SGHRS, CDR2 YFSETQ. This CDR3 has 14 residues. The V end lost 3 bases, the J end lost 6 bases, and 14 bases lay between the germline ends.